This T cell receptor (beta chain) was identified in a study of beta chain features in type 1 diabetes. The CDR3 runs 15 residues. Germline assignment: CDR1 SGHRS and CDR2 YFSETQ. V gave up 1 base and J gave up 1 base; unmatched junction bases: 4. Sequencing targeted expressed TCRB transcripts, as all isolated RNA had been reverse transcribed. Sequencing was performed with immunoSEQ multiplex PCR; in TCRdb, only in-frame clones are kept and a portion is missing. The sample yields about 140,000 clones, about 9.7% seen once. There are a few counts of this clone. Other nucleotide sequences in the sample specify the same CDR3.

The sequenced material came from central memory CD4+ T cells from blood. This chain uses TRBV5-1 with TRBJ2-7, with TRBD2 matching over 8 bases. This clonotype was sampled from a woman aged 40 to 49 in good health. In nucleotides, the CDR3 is TGCGCCAGCAGCTTGTTTAGCGGGGAGTCCTACGAGCAGTACTTC. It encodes CASSLFSGESYEQYF.